This T cell receptor (beta chain) originates from a study of blood T cells in healthy people across ages. The CDR3 spans 12 residues. From germline, CDR1 is SGHRS and CDR2 YFSETQ. This clonotype was found many times. The junction differs from germline at one of its ends, possibly a read error. Together with a sample-barcoded 5' primer, a J-beta primer mix was included in a second PCR lasting about 7 to 11 cycles. Each cDNA was tagged by a template-switch adaptor containing 12 random nucleotides. TCRdb fed the 5' RACE reads into MiXCR, producing one record per CDR3 protein. The table includes over a million distinct CDR3 sequences, less than 45% detected once.

The sample was blood. This chain connects TRBV5-1 to TRBJ1-2; D ambiguous. The receptor was derived from a woman under 30 in good health. The CDR3 loop reads CASSLENYGYTF. CDR3 DNA sequence: TGTGCCAGCAGCTTAGAAAACTATGGCTACACCTTC.